This T cell receptor beta chain was identified in a study of CD8 T cells in ankylosing spondylitis. Study-level points and caveats: Significant enrichment of disease-linked clones was reported in matched ankylosing spondylitis synovial fluid.

TCRdb re-derived calls from the 5' RACE reads in MiXCR, one entry per CDR3 protein. The repertoire holds about 200,000 distinct CDR3 sequences, with approximately 24% as singletons. This clonotype was seen many times. Its specificity is not known. The source of this sequence is a male donor with ankylosing spondylitis or in good health (not recorded which). Sequenced material: blood, either unsorted or a sorted T cell fraction (not recorded which).

The CDR3 spells CASTPTVSSGNTIYF. For the CDR3, the DNA is TGTGCCAGCACCCCGACGGTTAGCTCTGGAAACACCATATATTTT. This sequence joins TRBV12-3 or TRBV12-4 and TRBJ1-3; D not certain. The CDR3 is 15 amino acids. V was trimmed by 7 bases and J by 0 bases, leaving 13 bases between them.